The sequence of this T cell receptor (beta chain) was determined in a study of shared clonotypes between healthy human individuals. Findings and caveats of the study: Read depth was anticipated to influence clonotype sharing among donors. Few donors restricted represented genetic and exposure-history diversity.

Generated by immunoSEQ multiplex PCR, the TCRdb table keeps only in-frame clones and is missing some. This table has around 2,100,000 clones, approximately 95% appearing once. Turning to this clone: Its cognate antigen is unknown.

Naive CD8 cells lacked CD45RO, underwent positive selection for CCR7 and left out terminally differentiated effector memory CD45RA+ cells. Only Caucasian adults living in Nashville, Tennessee made up the donor group. The CDR3 length is 15 residues. V dropped 0 bases and J dropped 3 bases, with 12 bases sitting between them. Germline loops: CDR1 MNHEY, CDR2 SMNVEV (reference sequence). This TCR came from a man aged 18 to 30 in good health. Sequencing used naive CD8+ T cells sorted from blood. The V and J genes are TRBV27 and TRBJ2-7; the D gene could be TRBD1 or TRBD2 (5 bases each). The CDR3 bases are TGTGCCAGCAGTTTATCGACAGACCGGGACTACGAGCAGTACTTC. As protein: CASSLSTDRDYEQYF.